The T cell receptor (beta chain) under discussion was sequenced for a study of cytomegalovirus exposure and HLA in healthy donors. Study results and limitations: Being productive about 87% or about 30% of the time was typical of most TCR beta V segments in an earlier analysis. The authors later found TCR association rates varying by HLA locus, with DRB1 most and HLA-C fewest. A few V segments could not be told apart, such as TRBV6-2 and TRBV6-3, and were left out. 150 or so TCR beta chains were listed as cytomegalovirus-associated.

With 3 bases removed from V and 8 bases from J, the gap between germline ends came to 6 bases. This CDR3 comprises 11 residues. Germline-derived CDR1 and CDR2 are SGHRS and YFSETQ. The PCR contained 60 Vbeta and 13 Jbeta primers. Generated by immunoSEQ multiplex PCR, the TCRdb table keeps only in-frame clones and is missing some. In the table there are under 200,000 clones, around 81% of which are singletons. To note about this clone: Its cognate antigen is unknown.

The chain has TRBV5-1 and TRBJ1-5; D is unresolved. Material for sequencing was PBMCs. This clonotype was obtained from a young woman in good health and CMV-seropositive. CDR3 in amino acids: CASSSGEPQHF. The CDR3 bases are TGCGCCAGCAGCTCGGGAGAGCCCCAGCATTTT.